These 9 T cell receptor beta chains share one sample of origin, sequenced in a study of blood T cell repertoires in COVID-19. Clones were sequenced by immunoSEQ multiplex PCR, and TCRdb holds only the in-frame ones, with some missing. Of 40,000 or so clones listed, around 84% are singletons. What was sequenced was peripheral blood. The receptors come from a woman between 70 and 85 years old in a cohort sampled during active COVID-19.

This chain uses TRBV19 with TRBJ2-1, with 10 bases identical to TRBD2. Germline V gene lookup returns CDR1 LNHDA and CDR2 SQIVND (reference sequence). Trimming cost V 5 bases and J 8 bases; bases outside gene matches: 9. There are 15 residues in the CDR3. CDR3 amino acids: CASSASSGRSDEQFF. CDR3 DNA: TGTGCCAGTAGTGCCTCTAGCGGGAGAAGCGATGAGCAGTTCTTC.

In its sample, this clone was seen a few times. The genes are TRBV25-1 and TRBJ2-7; 9 nucleotides agree with TRBD1. CDR3 size: 14 residues. Germline V CDR1 and CDR2: MGHDK, SYGVNS. With V trimmed by 8 bases and J by 3 bases, 8 bases remained unmatched. CDR3 nucleotides: TGTGCCAGCGGCTTGCCGGGACAGGGCTACGAGCAGTACTTC. Protein sequence: CASGLPGQGYEQYF.

The genes are TRBV14 and TRBJ2-3; D possibly corresponds to TRBD2 (6 bases). Germline V gene lookup returns CDR1 SGHDN and CDR2 FVKESK. The CDR3 loop spans 15 amino acids. The V and J ends lost 4 bases and 2 bases respectively, with 13 bases between them. CDR3 residues: CASSLGGTATDTQYF. In nucleotides, the CDR3 is TGTGCCAGCAGCCTCGGCGGGACGGCCACAGATACGCAGTATTTT.

Of note for this clone: The junction departs from germline at one end; a sequencing error may be responsible. The chain carries TRBV28 and TRBJ1-5; the match to TRBD1 covers 8 bases. Germline V gives CDR1 MDHEN, CDR2 SYDVKM. This CDR3 region has 16 residues. Here the CDR3 reads CASSSLRTGSNRPQHF. CDR3 DNA sequence: TGTGCCAGCAGCTCCCTCAGGACAGGGAGCAATCGGCCCCAGCATTTT.

This clone appeared a single time. The V and J genes are TRBV27 and TRBJ2-1; 11 bases are shared with TRBD1. The junction had 7 bases not matched to a gene; V was cut back by 3 bases and J by 9 bases. CDR1 and CDR2 from the germline V gene are MNHEY and SMNVEV (reference sequence). The CDR3 is 15 residues long. CDR3 in DNA: TGTGCCAGCAGTTTCTCCCCGGGACAGGGGGGTGAGCAGTTCTTC. Amino acid sequence: CASSFSPGQGGEQFF.

V and J are TRBV9 and TRBJ2-1; 9 nucleotides align to TRBD2. The CDR3 has 15 residues. Germline values: CDR1 SGDLS, CDR2 YYNGEE. Trimming removed 4 bases from V and 8 bases from J; junction bases left unmatched: 10. CDR3 residues: CASSPAGGGLDEQFF. DNA of the CDR3: TGTGCCAGCAGCCCCGCGGGGGGGGGTCTCGATGAGCAGTTCTTC.

This chain uses TRBV4-3 with TRBJ2-7; TRBD1 aligns across 8 bases. CDR3 length: 14 amino acids. V gave up 4 bases and J gave up 5 bases; unmatched junction bases: 7. Germline CDR1 is LGHNA and CDR2 is YSLEER. CDR3: CASSLSTGAHEQYF. Here the CDR3 DNA reads TGCGCCAGCAGCCTATCGACAGGGGCCCACGAGCAGTACTTC.

The genes are TRBV19 and TRBJ2-1, with D possibly TRBD1 on 7 matching bases. Per the germline V gene, CDR1 is LNHDA and CDR2 is SQIVND (reference sequence). Trimming pared 6 bases from V and 6 bases from J, leaving 15 bases between. The CDR3 loop spans 14 amino acids. The CDR3 loop is CASRDRRGANEQFF. The CDR3 bases are TGTGCCAGTAGGGACCGCAGGGGGGCCAATGAGCAGTTCTTC.

V usage is TRBV7-9 and J usage is TRBJ2-3; TRBD2 matches at 12 bases. V dropped 7 bases and J dropped 5; count of bases not matched to a gene: 19. This CDR3 has 19 amino acids. Per germline, CDR1 SEHNR and CDR2 FQNEAQ (reference sequence). The CDR3 here is CASTTPRAGLAGFQDTQYF. CDR3 DNA: TGTGCCAGCACAACACCCCGCGCTGGACTAGCGGGATTTCAAGATACGCAGTATTTT.